A single TCR beta chain is shown here with its context. Its recognized antigen is unknown. Base qualities are not at hand, and no much larger clone is one base apart. The library was made by PCR. The listed sequencing device is Illumina HiSeq 2500. TCR libraries were prepared with molecular barcoding, using unique molecular identifiers to normalize TCRbeta repertoire quantification. TCRdb applied fastp at Q25 and MiXCR to the public reads, then kept only in-frame beta chains. Every distinct CDR3 protein forms one entry, paired with its most common genes and DNA. This sample gives over 550,000 distinct CDR3 sequences in total; over 9.5% of them show up just once. Of the sample, about 4.2% is held by the ten largest clones. The data stem from a study of T-cell reconstitution after alpha-beta-depleted transplantation in children (dated by TCRdb to about 2016). Regarding the research as a whole: Using TCR repertoire profiling, the study followed T-cell immune reconstitution in a quantitative way in children after TCRalphabeta/CD19-depleted allogeneic hematopoietic cell transplantation.

Trimming costs V 0 bases and J 3 bases, and their ends lie 14 bases apart. From the cysteine up to the phenylalanine, the CDR3 has a length of 16 residues. The only DNA kept is the CDR3, 48 bases in frame from the first base. The germline V gene provides CDR1 SGHDN and CDR2 FVKESK. The source of this sequence is a human donor who donated a stem cell graft to a child with acute myeloid leukemia. The sequence joins TRBV14 to TRBJ2-5; matching of 6 bases hints at TRBD2 as the D gene. The source was PBMCs from the stem cell graft donor, collected from the stem cell graft. This receptor has the CDR3 CASSQDRAGRKETQYF. The nucleotide sequence reads as follows: TGTGCCAGCAGCCAAGATAGAGCGGGCCGCAAAGAGACCCAGTACTTC.